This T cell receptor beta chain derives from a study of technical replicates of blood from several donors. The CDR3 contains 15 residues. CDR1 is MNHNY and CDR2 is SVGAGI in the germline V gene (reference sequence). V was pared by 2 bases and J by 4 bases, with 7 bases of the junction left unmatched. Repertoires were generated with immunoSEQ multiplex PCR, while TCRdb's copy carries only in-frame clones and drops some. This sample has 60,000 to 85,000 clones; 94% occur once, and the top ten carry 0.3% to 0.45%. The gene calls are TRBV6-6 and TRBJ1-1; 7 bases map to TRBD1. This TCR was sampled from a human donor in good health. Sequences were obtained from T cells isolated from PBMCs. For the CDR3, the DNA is TGTGCCAGCAGTTACGACAGGGCAAGTAGCACTGAAGCTTTCTTT. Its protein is CASSYDRASSTEAFF.